This T cell receptor (beta chain) appears in the sequencing data of a study of cytotoxic CD8 clonotypes in ibrutinib-treated CLL. The wider study: Patient counts were 11 relapsed/refractory, roughly 15 treatment-naive and some 17 IGHV unmutated. Partial responses numbered some 24 and complete responses 2; after a median about 62 months, roughly 15 stayed remitted and roughly twelve progressed. Study-level results: Elevated clonality accompanied ibrutinib response, with a return toward baseline values at progression.

This clone was detected once. What it recognizes is unknown. This table comes from immunoSEQ multiplex PCR, and its TCRdb copy is limited to in-frame clones, with some not included. The table shows under 150,000 clones, with 80% occurring only once. V dropped 4 bases and J dropped 0; count of bases not matched to a gene: 3. Germline V gene lookup returns CDR1 SGDLS and CDR2 YYNGEE. The CDR3 covers 15 residues. This material consisted of PBMCs, taken after 36 months of ibrutinib treatment. The chain combines TRBV9 with TRBJ2-7, with TRBD2 matching 11 bases. This clonotype was sampled from a human donor with chronic lymphocytic leukemia. CDR3 DNA sequence: TGTGCCAGCAGCCGACTAGCGGGACCCTCCTACGAGCAGTACTTC. Translation: CASSRLAGPSYEQYF.